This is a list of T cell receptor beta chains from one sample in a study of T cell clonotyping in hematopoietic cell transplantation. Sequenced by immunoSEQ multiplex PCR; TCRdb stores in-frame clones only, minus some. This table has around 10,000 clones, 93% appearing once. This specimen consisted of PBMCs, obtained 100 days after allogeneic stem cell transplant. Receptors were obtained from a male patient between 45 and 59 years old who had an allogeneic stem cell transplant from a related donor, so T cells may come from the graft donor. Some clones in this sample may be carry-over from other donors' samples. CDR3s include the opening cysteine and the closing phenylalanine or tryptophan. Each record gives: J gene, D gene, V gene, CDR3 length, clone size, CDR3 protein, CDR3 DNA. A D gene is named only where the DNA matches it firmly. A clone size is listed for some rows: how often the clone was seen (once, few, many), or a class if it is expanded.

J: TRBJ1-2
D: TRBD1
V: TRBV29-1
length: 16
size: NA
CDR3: CSVEEVEKAGGNGYTF
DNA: TGCAGCGTTGAAGAAGTAGAGAAGGCAGGGGGCAATGGCTACACCTTC

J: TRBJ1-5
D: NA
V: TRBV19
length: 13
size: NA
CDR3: CASRDMDNQPQHF
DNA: TGTGCCAGTAGGGACATGGACAATCAGCCCCAGCATTTT

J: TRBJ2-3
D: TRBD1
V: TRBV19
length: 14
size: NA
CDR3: CASQDRGTTDTQYF
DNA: TGTGCCAGTCAGGACAGGGGGACGACAGATACGCAGTATTTT

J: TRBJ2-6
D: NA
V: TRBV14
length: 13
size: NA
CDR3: CASSAGGANVLTF
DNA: TGTGCCAGCAGCGCCGGTGGGGCCAACGTCCTGACTTTC

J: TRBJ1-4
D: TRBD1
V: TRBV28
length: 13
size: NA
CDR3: CASRGTGEEKLFF
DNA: TGTGCCAGCCGAGGGACAGGGGAAGAAAAACTGTTTTTT

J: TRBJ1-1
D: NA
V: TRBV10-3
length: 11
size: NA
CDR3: CAIGANTLAFF
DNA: TGTGCCATTGGGGCCAATACCTTGGCTTTCTTT

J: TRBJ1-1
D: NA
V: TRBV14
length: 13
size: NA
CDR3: CASSQVRGTEAFF
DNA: TGTGCCAGCAGCCAAGTGAGGGGCACTGAAGCTTTCTTT

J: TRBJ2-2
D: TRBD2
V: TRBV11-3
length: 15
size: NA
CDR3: CASTIGGSNTGELFF
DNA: TGTGCCAGCACGATCGGCGGGAGTAACACCGGGGAGCTGTTTTTT

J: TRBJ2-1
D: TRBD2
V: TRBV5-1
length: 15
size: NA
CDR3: CASSIGLAGVDEQFF
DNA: TGCGCCAGCAGCATAGGACTAGCGGGAGTTGATGAGCAGTTCTTC

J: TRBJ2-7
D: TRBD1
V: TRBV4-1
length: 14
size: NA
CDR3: CASSRGTGGNEQYF
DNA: TGCGCCAGCAGCCGGGGGACAGGGGGGAACGAGCAGTACTTC

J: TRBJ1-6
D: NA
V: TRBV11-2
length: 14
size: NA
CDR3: CASSKQGSNSPLHF
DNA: TGTGCCAGCAGCAAACAGGGCTCTAATTCACCCCTCCACTTT

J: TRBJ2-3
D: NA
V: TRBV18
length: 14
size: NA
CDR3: CASSTQDSTDTQYF
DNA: TGTGCCAGCTCGACACAGGACAGCACAGATACGCAGTATTTT

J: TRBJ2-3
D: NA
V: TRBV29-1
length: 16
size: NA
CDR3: CSVENLVGFGTDTQYF
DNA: TGCAGCGTTGAAAACCTGGTAGGGTTCGGCACAGATACGCAGTATTTT

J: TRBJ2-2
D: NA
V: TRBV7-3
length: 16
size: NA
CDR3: CASSLNSGGNTGELFF
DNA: TGTGCCAGCAGCTTAAATTCCGGGGGGAACACCGGGGAGCTGTTTTTT

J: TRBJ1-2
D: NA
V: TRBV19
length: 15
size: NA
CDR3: CASSHTQQLPYGYTF
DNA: TGTGCCAGTAGTCATACCCAGCAGCTCCCCTATGGCTACACCTTC

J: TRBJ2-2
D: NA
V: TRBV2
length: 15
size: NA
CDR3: CASSELGAGTGELFF
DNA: TGTGCCAGCAGTGAACTAGGGGCCGGCACCGGGGAGCTGTTTTTT

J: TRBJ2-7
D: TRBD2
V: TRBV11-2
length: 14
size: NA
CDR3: CASAESAGAQEQYF
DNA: TGTGCCAGCGCAGAATCGGCGGGAGCTCAGGAGCAGTACTTC

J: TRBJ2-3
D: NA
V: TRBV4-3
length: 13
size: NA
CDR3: CASSQDARDTQYF
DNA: TGCGCCAGCAGCCAAGATGCCAGAGATACGCAGTATTTT

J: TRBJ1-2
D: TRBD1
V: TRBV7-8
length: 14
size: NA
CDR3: CASSPGTGGSGYTF
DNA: TGTGCCAGCAGCCCCGGGACAGGGGGCTCTGGCTACACCTTC

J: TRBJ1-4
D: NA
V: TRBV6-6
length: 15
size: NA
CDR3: CASSPTTVAGEKLFF
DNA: TGTGCCAGCAGTCCCACCACAGTAGCAGGGGAAAAACTGTTTTTT

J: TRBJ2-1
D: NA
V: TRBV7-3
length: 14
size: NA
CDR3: CASSAGSFNNEQFF
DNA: TGTGCCAGCAGCGCGGGGAGTTTTAACAATGAGCAGTTCTTC

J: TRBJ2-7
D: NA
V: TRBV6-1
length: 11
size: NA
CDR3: CASTNAYEQYF
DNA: TGTGCCAGCACCAACGCCTACGAGCAGTACTTC

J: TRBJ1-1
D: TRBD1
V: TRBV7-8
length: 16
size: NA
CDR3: CASSLSRRQGDTEAFF
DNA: TGTGCCAGCAGCTTGAGTCGAAGACAGGGTGACACTGAAGCTTTCTTT

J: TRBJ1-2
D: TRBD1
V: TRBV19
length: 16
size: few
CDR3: CASSIRTGVRDYGYTF
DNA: TGTGCCAGTAGTATAAGGACAGGGGTACGGGACTATGGCTACACCTTC

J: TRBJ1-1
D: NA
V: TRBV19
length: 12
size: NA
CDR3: CASSMTPHEAFF
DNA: TGTGCCAGTAGTATGACTCCACATGAAGCTTTCTTT

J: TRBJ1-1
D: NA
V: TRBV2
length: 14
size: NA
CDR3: CASNGAGFITEAFF
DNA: TGTGCCAGCAACGGGGCGGGATTCATCACTGAAGCTTTCTTT

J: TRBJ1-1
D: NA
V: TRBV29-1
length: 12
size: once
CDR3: CSVSGPNTEAFF
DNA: TGCAGCGTCAGCGGTCCTAACACTGAAGCTTTCTTT

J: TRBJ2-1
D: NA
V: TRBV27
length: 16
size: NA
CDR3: CASSLWAGTYDNEQFF
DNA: TGTGCCAGCAGTTTATGGGCCGGGACATACGACAATGAGCAGTTCTTC

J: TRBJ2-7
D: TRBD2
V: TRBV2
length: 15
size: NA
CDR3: CASSESLAGVREQYF
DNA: TGTGCCAGCAGTGAATCGCTAGCGGGAGTCAGGGAGCAGTACTTC

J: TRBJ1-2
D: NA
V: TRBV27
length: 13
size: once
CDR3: CASSLMGGNGYTF
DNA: TGTGCCAGCAGCCTTATGGGGGGGAATGGCTACACCTTC

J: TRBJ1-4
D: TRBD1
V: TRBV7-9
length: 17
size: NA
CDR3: CASSRDRGLTTNEKLFF
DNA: TGTGCCAGCAGTCGGGACAGGGGGCTTACAACTAATGAAAAACTGTTTTTT

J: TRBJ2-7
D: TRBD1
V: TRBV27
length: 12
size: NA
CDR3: CASAGTGSEQYF
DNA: TGTGCCAGTGCCGGGACAGGCAGCGAGCAGTACTTC

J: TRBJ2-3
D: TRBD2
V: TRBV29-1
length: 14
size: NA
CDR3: CSVRAGGPGDTQYF
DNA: TGCAGCGTCAGGGCGGGAGGGCCAGGAGATACGCAGTATTTT

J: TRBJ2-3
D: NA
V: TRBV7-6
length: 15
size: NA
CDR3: CASSLALGGADTQYF
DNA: TGTGCCAGCAGCTTAGCGTTGGGTGGCGCAGATACGCAGTATTTT

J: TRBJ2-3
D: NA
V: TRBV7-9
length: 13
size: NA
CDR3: CASSLARTDTQYF
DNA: TGTGCCAGCAGCTTGGCCCGCACAGATACGCAGTATTTT

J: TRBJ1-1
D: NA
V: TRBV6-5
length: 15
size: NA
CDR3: CASTYGYGRNTEAFF
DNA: TGTGCCAGCACCTACGGGTATGGCAGGAACACTGAAGCTTTCTTT

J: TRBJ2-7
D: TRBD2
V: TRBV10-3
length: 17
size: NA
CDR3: CAISEQKLAGGTYEQYF
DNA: TGTGCCATCAGTGAGCAGAAGCTAGCGGGAGGTACCTACGAGCAGTACTTC

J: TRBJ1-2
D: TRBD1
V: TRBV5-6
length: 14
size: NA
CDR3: CASSSGQTYYGYTF
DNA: TGTGCCAGCAGCTCGGGACAGACCTACTATGGCTACACCTTC

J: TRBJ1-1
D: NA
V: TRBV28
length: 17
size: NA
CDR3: CASSPSGGRGVNTEAFF
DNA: TGTGCCAGCAGTCCCTCGGGAGGGAGAGGGGTGAACACTGAAGCTTTCTTT

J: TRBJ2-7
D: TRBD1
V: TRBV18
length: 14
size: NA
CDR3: CASSPRQGVYEQYF
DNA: TGTGCCAGCTCACCTAGACAGGGTGTCTACGAGCAGTACTTC

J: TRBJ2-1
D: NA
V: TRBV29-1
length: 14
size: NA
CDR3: CSTISDTTYNEQFF
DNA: TGCAGTACTATATCGGACACTACCTACAATGAGCAGTTCTTC

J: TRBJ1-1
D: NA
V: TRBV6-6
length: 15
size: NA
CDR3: CASSYQGTRNTEAFF
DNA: TGTGCCAGCAGTTACCAAGGGACAAGGAACACTGAAGCTTTCTTT

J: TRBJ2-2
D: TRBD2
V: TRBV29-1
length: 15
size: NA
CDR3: CSAAGGGGVTGELFF
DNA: TGCAGCGCAGCGGGGGGAGGGGGCGTCACCGGGGAGCTGTTTTTT

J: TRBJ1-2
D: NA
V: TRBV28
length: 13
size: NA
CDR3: CASSLRQTYGYTF
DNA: TGTGCCAGCAGTTTACGGCAGACCTATGGCTACACCTTC

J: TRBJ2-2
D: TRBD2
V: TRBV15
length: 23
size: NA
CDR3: CATSRERDSKTTSGGESTGELFF
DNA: TGTGCCACCAGCAGAGAAAGGGACTCCAAAACAACTAGCGGGGGGGAGAGCACCGGGGAGCTGTTTTTT

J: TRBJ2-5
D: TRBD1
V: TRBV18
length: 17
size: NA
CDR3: CASSPPNHPTGEETQYF
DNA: TGTGCCAGCTCACCACCGAACCACCCGACAGGGGAAGAGACCCAGTACTTC

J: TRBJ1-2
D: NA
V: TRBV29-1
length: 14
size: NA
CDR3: CSVEDLQDGLGYTF
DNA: TGCAGCGTTGAAGATCTTCAAGACGGGCTGGGCTACACCTTC

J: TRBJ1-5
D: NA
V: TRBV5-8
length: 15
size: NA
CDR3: CASSIQGYSNQPQHF
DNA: TGTGCCAGCAGCATCCAAGGATATAGCAATCAGCCCCAGCATTTT

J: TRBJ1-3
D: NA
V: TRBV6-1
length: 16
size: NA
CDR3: CASSEEEGKAGNTIYF
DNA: TGTGCCAGCAGTGAAGAGGAAGGGAAAGCTGGAAACACCATATATTTT

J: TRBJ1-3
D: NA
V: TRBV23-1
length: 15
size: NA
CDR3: CASITGALSGNTIYF
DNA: TGCGCCAGCATAACAGGCGCCCTCTCTGGAAACACCATATATTTT

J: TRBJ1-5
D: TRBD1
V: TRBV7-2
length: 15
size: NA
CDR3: CASSQRQGGNQPQHF
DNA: TGTGCCAGCAGCCAGAGACAGGGGGGCAATCAGCCCCAGCATTTT

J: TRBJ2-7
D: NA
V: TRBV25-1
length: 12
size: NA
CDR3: CASSAVWGEQYF
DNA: TGTGCCAGCAGTGCGGTTTGGGGCGAGCAGTACTTC

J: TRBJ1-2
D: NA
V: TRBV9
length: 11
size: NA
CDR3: CASSGVYGYTF
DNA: TGTGCCAGCAGTGGGGTCTATGGCTACACCTTC

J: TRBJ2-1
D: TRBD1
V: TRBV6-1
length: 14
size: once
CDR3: CASRTGGIYNEQFF
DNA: TGTGCCAGCAGAACAGGGGGGATTTACAATGAGCAGTTCTTC

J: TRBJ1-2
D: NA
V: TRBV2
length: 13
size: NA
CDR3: CASSEELGYGYTF
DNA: TGTGCCAGCAGTGAAGAATTAGGCTATGGCTACACCTTC

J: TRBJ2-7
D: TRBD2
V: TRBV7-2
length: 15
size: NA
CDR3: CASSPTSGSSYEQYF
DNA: TGTGCCAGCAGCCCGACTAGCGGGAGCTCCTACGAGCAGTACTTC

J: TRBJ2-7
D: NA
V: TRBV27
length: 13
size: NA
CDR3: CASSNYSSYEQYF
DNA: TGTGCCAGCAGTAATTACAGCTCCTACGAGCAGTACTTC

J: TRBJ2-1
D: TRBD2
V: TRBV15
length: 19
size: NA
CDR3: CATSRSPAQREGSYNEQFF
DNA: TGTGCCACCAGCAGATCCCCGGCCCAACGGGAGGGATCCTACAATGAGCAGTTCTTC

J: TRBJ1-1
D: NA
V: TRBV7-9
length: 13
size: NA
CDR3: CASSLGSAAEAFF
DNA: TGTGCCAGCAGCTTAGGGTCTGCCGCTGAAGCTTTCTTT

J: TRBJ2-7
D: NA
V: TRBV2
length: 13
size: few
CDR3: CASTGGGRYWQYF
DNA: TGTGCCAGCACCGGGGGTGGCCGGTACTGGCAGTACTTC